Shown below are 4 T cell receptor beta chains from a single sample sequenced in a study of blood T cell repertoires in COVID-19 (dated by TCRdb to 2018 to 2021). The library came from the immunoSEQ multiplex PCR assay. Held by TCRdb, this immuneACCESS table contains in-frame sequences only and omits some clones. Under half of the omission traces to an unresolved V gene where checked; the cause of the rest is unknown. In this sample the table shows more than 200,000 clones, approximately 90% of which occur a single time. The ten biggest clones cover around 4% of the sample. Sequencing used PBMCs or T cells enriched from blood (not recorded which). These receptor sequences come from a woman aged 25 to 45 who had recovered from COVID-19.

The chain is built from TRBV9 and TRBJ1-3; TRBD1 is a possible D gene (5 bases). The germline CDR1 and CDR2 sequences are SGDLS and YYNGEE. Trimming pared 0 bases from V and 0 bases from J, leaving 13 bases between. The length of the CDR3 is 17 residues. CDR3 region: CASSVAQGAISGNTIYF. Written as DNA, the CDR3 is TGTGCCAGCAGCGTAGCCCAAGGGGCAATCTCTGGAAACACCATATATTTT.

This chain joins TRBV12-3 or TRBV12-4 and TRBJ1-1, with D possibly TRBD1 on 5 matching bases. This CDR3 contains 13 residues. Trimming shortened V by 5 bases and J by 1 base, and 8 bases separated the two germline ends. DNA for the CDR3: TGTGCCAGCAGTCTGGGGGGGAACACTGAAGCTTTCTTT. Its translation: CASSLGGNTEAFF.

This clone was found a few times. This chain joins TRBV5-6 and TRBJ1-2; D ambiguous. CDR1 and CDR2 from the germline V gene are SGHDT and YYEEEE. Trimming pared 0 bases from V and 7 bases from J, leaving 13 bases between. The CDR3 contains 14 residues. The CDR3 region has the DNA TGTGCCAGCAGCTTGGGGGCGACCCCTCCTGGCTACACCTTC. As protein: CASSLGATPPGYTF.

A remark on this clone: This sample also contains other DNA sequences that code for the same CDR3. V and J are TRBV28 and TRBJ2-1; possible D gene TRBD1, 5 bases. From germline, CDR1 is MDHEN and CDR2 SYDVKM. This CDR3 has 14 residues. The V end was cut by 1 base, the J end by 1 base, with 5 bases between. The CDR3 nucleotides are TGTGCCAGCAGTTTATCAGGGTCCTACAATGAGCAGTTCTTC. It encodes CASSLSGSYNEQFF.